These T cell receptor beta chains were read from a single sample in a study of blood T cell repertoires in COVID-19. Using immunoSEQ multiplex PCR, the repertoire was profiled, and TCRdb retains in-frame clones only, with some absent. The sample has about 480,000 clones, around 85% seen once; the top ten hold around 8%. Material: PBMCs or T cells enriched from blood (not recorded which). The receptors were gathered from a woman in her fifties or sixties who had recovered from COVID-19. Each CDR3 is given with its conserved first and last residue. D genes are given only for firm matches. Expanded clones are given a class, and other clones once, few, many or no size at all.

clone_size: .; d_call: TRBD1; j_call: TRBJ1-2; v_call: TRBV10-2; cdr3_nt: TGCGCCAGTTCACCGGGGACAGGGGGTTTGTACTATGGCTACACCTTC; cdr3_aa: CASSPGTGGLYYGYTF
clone_size: .; d_call: .; j_call: TRBJ1-2; v_call: TRBV5-5; cdr3_nt: TGTGCCACGGAAGGAGGGAATCTCTATGGCTACACCTTC; cdr3_aa: CATEGGNLYGYTF
clone_size: .; d_call: TRBD2; j_call: TRBJ2-2; v_call: TRBV3-1/TRBV3-2; cdr3_nt: TGTGCCAGCAGCCTAATGACTAGCGGGGGCACCGGGGAGCTGTTTTTT; cdr3_aa: CASSLMTSGGTGELFF
clone_size: .; d_call: TRBD1; j_call: TRBJ1-5; v_call: TRBV2; cdr3_nt: TGTGCCAGCAGTGCACGACAGGGGTGGAATCAGCCCCAGCATTTT; cdr3_aa: CASSARQGWNQPQHF
clone_size: once; d_call: .; j_call: TRBJ1-2; v_call: TRBV28; cdr3_nt: TGTGCCAGCAGTTTATCTCACTCCCCTTCGGGGAACTATGGCTACACCTTC; cdr3_aa: CASSLSHSPSGNYGYTF
clone_size: .; d_call: .; j_call: TRBJ1-4; v_call: TRBV21-1; cdr3_nt: TGTGCCAGCAGCAACGATCAGGGGGCTCGCGAAAAACTGTTTTTT; cdr3_aa: CASSNDQGAREKLFF
clone_size: .; d_call: .; j_call: TRBJ2-2; v_call: TRBV19; cdr3_nt: TGTGCCAGTCGGAGGGGTACGAACACCGGGGAGCTGTTTTTT; cdr3_aa: CASRRGTNTGELFF
clone_size: .; d_call: .; j_call: TRBJ2-1; v_call: TRBV20-1; cdr3_nt: TGCAGTGCCCCCGCCGGGGATGAGCAGTTCTTC; cdr3_aa: CSAPAGDEQFF
clone_size: few; d_call: .; j_call: TRBJ1-1; v_call: TRBV7-2; cdr3_nt: TGTGCCAGCAGCTTATACTCCAGGTTTGGTACTGAAGCTTTCTTT; cdr3_aa: CASSLYSRFGTEAFF
clone_size: .; d_call: .; j_call: TRBJ1-6; v_call: TRBV6-5; cdr3_nt: TGTGCCAGCAGTTACGGAGGTCCCTATAATTCACCCCTCCACTTT; cdr3_aa: CASSYGGPYNSPLHF
clone_size: .; d_call: .; j_call: TRBJ2-2; v_call: TRBV7-7; cdr3_nt: TGTGCCAGCAGCTCGGTAACTAACACCGGGGAGCTGTTTTTT; cdr3_aa: CASSSVTNTGELFF
clone_size: .; d_call: .; j_call: TRBJ1-2; v_call: TRBV20-1; cdr3_nt: TGCAGTGCTAGTTCTCGGGAGACCCTAGGCTACACCTTC; cdr3_aa: CSASSRETLGYTF
clone_size: once; d_call: TRBD2; j_call: TRBJ2-3; v_call: TRBV5-1; cdr3_nt: TGCGCCAGCAGCTTCACAGCGGGGGCCACAGATACGCAGTATTTT; cdr3_aa: CASSFTAGATDTQYF
clone_size: .; d_call: .; j_call: TRBJ1-6; v_call: TRBV3-1/TRBV3-2; cdr3_nt: TGTGCCAGCAGCCAACATACAGGGAGTGGTTCACCCCTCCACTTT; cdr3_aa: CASSQHTGSGSPLHF
clone_size: .; d_call: TRBD1; j_call: TRBJ1-2; v_call: TRBV2; cdr3_nt: TGTGCCAGTGGTAGGACGGGACAGGGGATCTATGGCTACACCTTC; cdr3_aa: CASGRTGQGIYGYTF
clone_size: .; d_call: .; j_call: TRBJ1-1; v_call: TRBV10-1; cdr3_nt: TGCGCCAGCAGTGAGTCGTCCGTGAACACTGAAGCTTTCTTT; cdr3_aa: CASSESSVNTEAFF
clone_size: .; d_call: .; j_call: TRBJ1-1; v_call: TRBV29-1; cdr3_nt: TGCAGCGTCGGACACGATCAGGGGCCGAACACTGAAGCTTTCTTT; cdr3_aa: CSVGHDQGPNTEAFF
clone_size: .; d_call: TRBD1; j_call: TRBJ1-1; v_call: TRBV5-1; cdr3_nt: TGCGCCAGCAGCCCGGGACAGAGAAACACTGAAGCTTTCTTT; cdr3_aa: CASSPGQRNTEAFF
clone_size: .; d_call: .; j_call: TRBJ1-4; v_call: TRBV5-1; cdr3_nt: TGCGCCAGCAGCTTGGACAGCTCTCCAACTAATGAAAAACTGTTTTTT; cdr3_aa: CASSLDSSPTNEKLFF
clone_size: .; d_call: TRBD2; j_call: TRBJ2-3; v_call: TRBV5-4; cdr3_nt: TGTGCCAGCAGCCCGGCGGGGGGACGCACAGATACGCAGTATTTT; cdr3_aa: CASSPAGGRTDTQYF